Below are 10 T cell receptor beta chains sequenced from a single sample in a study of T cells expressing NK-cell markers. From its re-call of the 5' RACE reads, TCRdb lists each CDR3 protein once, without DNA. The sample includes over 150,000 distinct CDR3 sequences. The sequenced sample was blood T cells: a sorted CD56 or NKG2C T cell subset, CD4+ or CD8+ T cells, or bulk PBMC T cells (not recorded which). The receptors stem from a woman aged 45-65 years in good health.

The V and J genes are TRBV7-9 and TRBJ2-5; TCRdb outputs TRBD1, but without DNA this stays unchecked. The V gene's germline CDR1 is SEHNR and CDR2 FQNEAQ (reference sequence). The CDR3 runs to 15 residues. The CDR3 spells CASSRPGSYQETQYF.

The chain is built from TRBV11-2 and TRBJ2-7; TCRdb returns TRBD1, unconfirmable since there is no DNA. CDR3 length equals 15 residues. Germline loops: CDR1 SGHAT, CDR2 FQNNGV. The CDR3 here is CASSYSTRQAYEQYF.

This CDR3 is CASSDPREEDIQYF. The chain combines TRBV2 with TRBJ2-4; TCRdb's assignment of TRBD1 cannot be checked, as there is no DNA. Per the germline V gene, CDR1 is SNHLY and CDR2 is FYNNEI. The CDR3 is made up of 14 amino acids.

The CDR3 is CASSTGGIQYF. This chain joins TRBV5-4 and TRBJ2-4; as DNA is missing, the TRBD1 call by TCRdb cannot be tested. The CDR3 spans 11 residues. Germline lookup yields CDR1 SGHNT and CDR2 YYREEE (reference sequence).

The CDR3: CASSLPELGEKLFF. V and J are TRBV12-3 or TRBV12-4 and TRBJ1-4. The CDR3 covers 14 residues.

The chain employs TRBV4-1 and TRBJ1-2; absent DNA, TCRdb's TRBD1 call cannot be checked. The V gene's germline CDR1 is MGHRA and CDR2 YSYEKL. This CDR3 is built from 17 residues. The CDR3 reads CASSPIPGQQINYGYTF.

J is TRBJ2-2 and V is TRBV4-1; TCRdb calls TRBD1, which cannot be checked without DNA. Germline V gives CDR1 MGHRA, CDR2 YSYEKL. This CDR3 is built from 19 residues. CDR3 amino acids: CASSHSASEQGMYTGELFF.

The CDR3 sequence: CASSQDPASVTYEQYF. This chain connects TRBV3-1 to TRBJ2-7; TCRdb designates TRBD2, a call that cannot be tested without DNA. The CDR3 extends over 16 amino acids. Germline-derived CDR1 and CDR2 are LGHDT and YNNKEL (reference sequence).

The V and J genes are TRBV5-6 and TRBJ1-2; with no DNA, the TCRdb D assignment of TRBD1 cannot be verified. Germline values: CDR1 SGHDT, CDR2 YYEEEE. This CDR3 contains 14 residues. This chain's CDR3 is CASSPDSDNYGYTF.

This chain connects TRBV27 to TRBJ1-2; no DNA is available, so the TRBD1 call from TCRdb remains unchecked. The CDR3 is 13 amino acids. Germline V CDR1 and CDR2: MNHEY, SMNVEV (reference sequence). The CDR3 is CASSFQGANGYTF.